This T cell receptor (beta chain) appears in the sequencing data of a study of shared clonotypes between healthy human individuals. Whole-study context: Three CD4 naive, three CD4 memory, two CD8 naive and one CD8 memory plate were used per donor. Study outcomes and limitations: Naive CD4 clonotypes were shared across several donors at about 5%. Non-shared clonotypes showed lower generation probabilities than clonotypes common to all four donors.

On this clone itself: The antigen is unknown.

Measured with immunoSEQ multiplex PCR; TCRdb has only the in-frame clones, and not every one. The repertoire holds about 2 million clones, with around 95% as singletons. Looked up from germline, CDR1 is MDHEN and CDR2 is SYDVKM. The V gene lost 7 bases and the J gene lost 4 bases, with 16 bases spanning the gap. The CDR3 runs 14 residues. The receptor's source is a man younger than 35 in good health. The gene calls are TRBV28 and TRBJ1-2; TRBD1 might be the D (5 bases). The sample consisted of naive CD4+ T cells sorted from blood. Subset of the sample: CD45RA+ positively selected. The CDR3 is CASIQTGGGYGYTF. The CDR3 nucleotides read TGTGCCAGCATTCAAACCGGGGGGGGCTATGGCTACACCTTC.